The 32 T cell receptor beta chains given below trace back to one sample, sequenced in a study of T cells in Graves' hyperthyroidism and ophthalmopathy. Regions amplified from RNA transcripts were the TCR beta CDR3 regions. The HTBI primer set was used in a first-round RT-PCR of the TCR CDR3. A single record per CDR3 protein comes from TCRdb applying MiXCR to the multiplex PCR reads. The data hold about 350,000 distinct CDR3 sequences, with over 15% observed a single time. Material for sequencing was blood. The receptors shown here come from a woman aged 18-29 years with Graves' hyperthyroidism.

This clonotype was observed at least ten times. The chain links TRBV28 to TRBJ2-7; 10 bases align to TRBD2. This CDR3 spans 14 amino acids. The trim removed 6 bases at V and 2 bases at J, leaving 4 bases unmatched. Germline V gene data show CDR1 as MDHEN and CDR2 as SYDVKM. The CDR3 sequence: CASRLSGGTYEQYF. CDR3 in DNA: TGTGCCAGCAGGCTTAGCGGGGGGACCTACGAGCAGTACTTC.

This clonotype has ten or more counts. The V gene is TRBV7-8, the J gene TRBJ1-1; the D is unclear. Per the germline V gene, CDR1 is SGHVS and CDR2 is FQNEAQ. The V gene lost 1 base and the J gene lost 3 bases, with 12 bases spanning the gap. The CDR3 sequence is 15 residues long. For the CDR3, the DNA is TGTGCCAGCAGCTTAGTGTCAGGTTCGTACACTGAAGCTTTCTTT. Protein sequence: CASSLVSGSYTEAFF.

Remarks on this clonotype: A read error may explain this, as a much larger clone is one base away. CDR3 bases: TGTGCCTGCAGTTTAAGGGGCCGGAGATACGAGCAGTACTTC. Translation gives CACSLRGRRYEQYF. The V and J genes are TRBV28 and TRBJ2-7, with TRBD1 as a possible D gene (5 bases). Looked up from germline, CDR1 is MDHEN and CDR2 is SYDVKM. The CDR3 is 14 amino acids. Looking up the rest from reference TRBV28 and TRBJ2-7 gives the full variable domain: DVKVTQSSRYLVKRTGEKVFLECVQDMDHENMFWYRQDPGLGLRLIYFSYDVKMKEKGDIPEGYSVSREKKERFSLILESASTNQTSMYLCACSLRGRRYEQYFGPGTRLTVT.

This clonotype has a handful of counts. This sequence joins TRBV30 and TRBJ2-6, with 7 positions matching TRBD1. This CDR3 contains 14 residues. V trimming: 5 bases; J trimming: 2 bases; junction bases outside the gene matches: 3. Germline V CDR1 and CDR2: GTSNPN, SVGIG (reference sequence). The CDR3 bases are TGTGCCTGGGGAACAGGGGCTGGGGCCAACGTCCTGACTTTC. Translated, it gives CAWGTGAGANVLTF. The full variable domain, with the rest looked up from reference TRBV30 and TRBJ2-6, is SQTIHQWPATLVQPVGSPLSLECTVEGTSNPNLYWYRQAAGRGLQLLFYSVGIGQISSEVPQNLSASRPQDRQFILSSKKLLLSDSGFYLCAWGTGAGANVLTFGAGSRLTVL.

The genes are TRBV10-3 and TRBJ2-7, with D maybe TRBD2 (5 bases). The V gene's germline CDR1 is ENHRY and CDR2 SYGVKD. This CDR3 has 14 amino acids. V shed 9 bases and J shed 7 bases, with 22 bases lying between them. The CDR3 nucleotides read TGTGCCATTGGATCCGGGATCCTAGCCGGGGAGCAGTACTTC. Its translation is CAIGSGILAGEQYF.

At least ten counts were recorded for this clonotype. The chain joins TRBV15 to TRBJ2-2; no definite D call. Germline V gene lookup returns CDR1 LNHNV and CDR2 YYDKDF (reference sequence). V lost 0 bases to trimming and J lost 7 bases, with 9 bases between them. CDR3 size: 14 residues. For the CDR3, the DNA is TGTGCCACCAGCAGAGACCGTGGTGTCGGGGAGCTGTTTTTT. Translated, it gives CATSRDRGVGELFF.

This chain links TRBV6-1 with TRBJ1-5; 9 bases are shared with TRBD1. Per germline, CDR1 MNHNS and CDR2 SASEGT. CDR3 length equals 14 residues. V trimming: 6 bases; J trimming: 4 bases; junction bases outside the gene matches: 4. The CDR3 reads CASRRGTGNQPQHF. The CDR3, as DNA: TGTGCCAGCAGGAGAGGGACAGGGAATCAGCCCCAGCATTTT.

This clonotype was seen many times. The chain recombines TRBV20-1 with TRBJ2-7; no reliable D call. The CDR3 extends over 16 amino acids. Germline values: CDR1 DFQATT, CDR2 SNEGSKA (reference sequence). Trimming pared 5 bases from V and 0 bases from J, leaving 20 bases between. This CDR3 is CSALNRAALRSYEQYF. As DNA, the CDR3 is TGCAGTGCTCTAAACCGCGCGGCGCTTCGCTCCTACGAGCAGTACTTC.

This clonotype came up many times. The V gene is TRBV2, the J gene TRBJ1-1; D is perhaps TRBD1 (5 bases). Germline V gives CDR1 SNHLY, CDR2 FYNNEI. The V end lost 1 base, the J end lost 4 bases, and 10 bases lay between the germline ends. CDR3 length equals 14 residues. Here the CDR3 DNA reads TGTGCCAGCAGTGAAGACCTAAGGGGCACTGAAGCTTTCTTT. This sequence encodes CASSEDLRGTEAFF.

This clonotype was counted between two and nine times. For the CDR3, the DNA is TGTGCCAGCAGTGGGTTGACTAGCTTACAAGAGACCCAGTACTTC. Residues: CASSGLTSLQETQYF. The rearrangement joins TRBV2 to TRBJ2-5; 7 bases fit TRBD2. Germline V CDR1 and CDR2: SNHLY, FYNNEI. The CDR3 runs to 15 residues. V was clipped by 4 bases and J by 2 bases; unmatched bases: 7.

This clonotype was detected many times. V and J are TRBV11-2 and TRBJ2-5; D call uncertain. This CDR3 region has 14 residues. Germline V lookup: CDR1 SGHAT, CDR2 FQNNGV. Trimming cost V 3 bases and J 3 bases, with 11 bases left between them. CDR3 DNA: TGTGCCAGCAGCTTTCGACCAGATAAAGAGACCCAGTACTTC. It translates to CASSFRPDKETQYF. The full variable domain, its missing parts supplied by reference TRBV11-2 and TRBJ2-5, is EAGVAQSPRYKIIEKRQSVAFWCNPISGHATLYWYQQILGQGPKLLIQFQNNGVVDDSQLPKDRFSAERLKGVDSTLKIQPAKLEDSAVYLCASSFRPDKETQYFGPGTRLLVL.

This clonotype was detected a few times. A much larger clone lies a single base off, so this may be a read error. CDR3 in amino acids: CASRGDRENTEAFF. The CDR3 DNA reads TGTGCCAGCAGGGGGGACAGGGAGAACACTGAAGCTTTCTTT. The rearrangement uses TRBV12-3 or TRBV12-4 and TRBJ1-1; 9 bases are a match to TRBD1. The CDR3 runs 14 residues. Trimming cost V 6 bases and J 1 base; bases outside gene matches: 3.

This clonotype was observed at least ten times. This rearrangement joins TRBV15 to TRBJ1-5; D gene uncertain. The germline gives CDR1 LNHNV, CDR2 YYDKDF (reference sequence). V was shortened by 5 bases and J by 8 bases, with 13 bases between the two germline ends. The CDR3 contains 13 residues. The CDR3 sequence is CATSGSVREPQHF. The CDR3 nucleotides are TGTGCCACCAGCGGCTCGGTGAGGGAGCCCCAGCATTTT.

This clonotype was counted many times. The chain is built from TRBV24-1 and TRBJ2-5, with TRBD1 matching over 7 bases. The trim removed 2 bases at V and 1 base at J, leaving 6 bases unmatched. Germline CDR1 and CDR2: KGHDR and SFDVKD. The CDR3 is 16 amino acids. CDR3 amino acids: CATSDSRTGLQETQYF. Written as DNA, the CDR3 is TGTGCCACCAGTGATTCCCGGACAGGTCTCCAAGAGACCCAGTACTTC.

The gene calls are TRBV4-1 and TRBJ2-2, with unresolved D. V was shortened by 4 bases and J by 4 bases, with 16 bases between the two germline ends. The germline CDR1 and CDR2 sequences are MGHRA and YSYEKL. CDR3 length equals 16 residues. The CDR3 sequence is CASSLLKQPGTGELFF. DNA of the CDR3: TGCGCCAGCAGCCTACTCAAGCAACCGGGCACCGGGGAGCTGTTTTTT.

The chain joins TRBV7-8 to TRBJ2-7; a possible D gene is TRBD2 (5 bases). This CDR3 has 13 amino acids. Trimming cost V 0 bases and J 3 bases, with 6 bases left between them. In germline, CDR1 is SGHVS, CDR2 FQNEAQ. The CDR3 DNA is TGTGCCAGCAGCTTAGCGGAGGACTACGAGCAGTACTTC. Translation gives CASSLAEDYEQYF.

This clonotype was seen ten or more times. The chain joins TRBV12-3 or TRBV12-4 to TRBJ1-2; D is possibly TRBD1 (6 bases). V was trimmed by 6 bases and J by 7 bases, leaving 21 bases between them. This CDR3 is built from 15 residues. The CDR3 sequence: CASRSYRESPFGYTF. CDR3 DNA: TGTGCCAGCAGGTCTTACAGGGAATCTCCCTTTGGCTACACCTTC.

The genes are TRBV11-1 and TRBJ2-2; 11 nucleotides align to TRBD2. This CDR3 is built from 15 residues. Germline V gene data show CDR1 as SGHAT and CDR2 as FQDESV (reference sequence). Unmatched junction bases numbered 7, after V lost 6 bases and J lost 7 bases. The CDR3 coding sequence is TGTGCCAGCAGACCGACTAGCGGGATTATCGGGGAGCTGTTTTTT. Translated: CASRPTSGIIGELFF.

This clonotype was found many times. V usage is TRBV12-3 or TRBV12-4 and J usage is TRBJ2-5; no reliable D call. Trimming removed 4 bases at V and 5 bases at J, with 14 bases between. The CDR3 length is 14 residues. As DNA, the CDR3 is TGTGCCAGCAGTTGGCCGGGTATCATGGAGACCCAGTACTTC. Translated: CASSWPGIMETQYF.

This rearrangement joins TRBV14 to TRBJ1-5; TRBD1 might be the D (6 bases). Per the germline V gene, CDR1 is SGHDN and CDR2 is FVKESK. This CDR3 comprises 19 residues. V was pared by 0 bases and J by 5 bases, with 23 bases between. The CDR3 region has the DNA TGTGCCAGCAGCCAAGACCGAACAGGGCAGGGGATTTCGGATCAGCCCCAGCATTTT. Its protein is CASSQDRTGQGISDQPQHF.

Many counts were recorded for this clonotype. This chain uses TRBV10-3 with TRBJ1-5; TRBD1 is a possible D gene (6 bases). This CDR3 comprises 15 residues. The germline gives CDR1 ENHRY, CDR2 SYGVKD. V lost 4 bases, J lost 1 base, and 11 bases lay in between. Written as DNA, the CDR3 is TGTGCCATCAGTGGGCCGGGACAAAGCAATCAGCCCCAGCATTTT. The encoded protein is CAISGPGQSNQPQHF.

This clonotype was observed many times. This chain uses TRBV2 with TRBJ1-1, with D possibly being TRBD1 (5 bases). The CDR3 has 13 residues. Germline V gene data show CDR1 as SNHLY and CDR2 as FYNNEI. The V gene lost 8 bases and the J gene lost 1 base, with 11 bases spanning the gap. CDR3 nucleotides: TGTGCCAGCGGGTACGGGGGGAACACTGAAGCTTTCTTT. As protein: CASGYGGNTEAFF.

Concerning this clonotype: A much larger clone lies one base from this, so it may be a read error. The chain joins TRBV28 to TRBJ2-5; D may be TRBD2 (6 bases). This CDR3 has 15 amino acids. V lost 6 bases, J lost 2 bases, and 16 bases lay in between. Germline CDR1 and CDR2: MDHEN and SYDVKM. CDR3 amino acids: CASRASWGTQETQYF. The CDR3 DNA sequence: TGTGCCAGCAGGGCTAGCTGGGGGACTCAAGAGACCCAGTACTTC.

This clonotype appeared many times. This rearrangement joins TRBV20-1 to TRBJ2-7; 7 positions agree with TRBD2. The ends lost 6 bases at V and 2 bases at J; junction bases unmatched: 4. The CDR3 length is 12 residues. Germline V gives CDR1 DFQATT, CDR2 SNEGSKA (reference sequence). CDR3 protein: CSAPGGTYEQYF. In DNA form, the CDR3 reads TGCAGTGCCCCGGGGGGAACCTACGAGCAGTACTTC.

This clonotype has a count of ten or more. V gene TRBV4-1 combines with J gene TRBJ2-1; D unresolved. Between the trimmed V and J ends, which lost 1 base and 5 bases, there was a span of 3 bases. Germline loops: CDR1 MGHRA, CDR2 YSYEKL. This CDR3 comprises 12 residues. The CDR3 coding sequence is TGCGCCAGCAGCCAAGGCAACAATGAGCAGTTCTTC. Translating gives CASSQGNNEQFF.

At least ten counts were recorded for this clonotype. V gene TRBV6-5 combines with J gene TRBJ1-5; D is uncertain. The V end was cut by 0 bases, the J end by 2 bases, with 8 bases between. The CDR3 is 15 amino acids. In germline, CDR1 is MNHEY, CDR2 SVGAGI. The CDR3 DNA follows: TGTGCCAGCAGTTACTCAGGGAGGGGCAATCAGCCCCAGCATTTT. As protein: CASSYSGRGNQPQHF.

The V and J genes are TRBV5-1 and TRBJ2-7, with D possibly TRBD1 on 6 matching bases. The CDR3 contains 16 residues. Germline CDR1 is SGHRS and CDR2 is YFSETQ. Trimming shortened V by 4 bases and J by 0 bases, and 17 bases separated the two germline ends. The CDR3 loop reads CASSPGAGQLSYEQYF. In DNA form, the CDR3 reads TGCGCCAGCAGCCCGGGCGCCGGACAGCTCTCCTACGAGCAGTACTTC. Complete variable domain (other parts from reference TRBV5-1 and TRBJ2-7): KAGVTQTPRYLIKTRGQQVTLSCSPISGHRSVSWYQQTPGQGLQFLFEYFSETQRNKGNFPGRFSGRQFSNSRSEMNVSTLELGDSALYLCASSPGAGQLSYEQYFGPGTRLTVT.

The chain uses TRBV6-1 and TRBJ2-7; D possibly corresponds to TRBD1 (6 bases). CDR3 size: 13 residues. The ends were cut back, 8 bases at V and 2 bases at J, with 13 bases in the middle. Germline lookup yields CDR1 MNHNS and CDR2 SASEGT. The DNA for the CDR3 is TGTGCCAGCCGACAGGAGTACACCTACGAGCAGTACTTC. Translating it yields CASRQEYTYEQYF.

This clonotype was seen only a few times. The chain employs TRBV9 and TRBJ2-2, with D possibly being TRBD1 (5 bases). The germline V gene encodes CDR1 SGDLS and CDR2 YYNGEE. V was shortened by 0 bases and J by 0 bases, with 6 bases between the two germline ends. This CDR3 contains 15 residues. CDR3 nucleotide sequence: TGTGCCAGCAGCGTAGAACAGGCGAACACCGGGGAGCTGTTTTTT. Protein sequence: CASSVEQANTGELFF.

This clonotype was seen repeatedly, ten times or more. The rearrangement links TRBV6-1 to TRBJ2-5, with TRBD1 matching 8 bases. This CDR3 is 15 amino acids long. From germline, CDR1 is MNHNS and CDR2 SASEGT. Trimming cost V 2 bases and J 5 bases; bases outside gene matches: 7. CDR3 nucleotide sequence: TGTGCCAGCAGTGAATGGGTCAGGGGGCTGGAGACCCAGTACTTC. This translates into CASSEWVRGLETQYF.

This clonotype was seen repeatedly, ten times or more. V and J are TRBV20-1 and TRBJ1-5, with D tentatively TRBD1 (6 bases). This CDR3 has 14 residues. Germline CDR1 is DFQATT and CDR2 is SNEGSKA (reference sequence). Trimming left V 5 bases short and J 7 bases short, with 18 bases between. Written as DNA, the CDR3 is TGCAGTGCTCTGTGGGGGCCGGTGCAGCAGCCCCAGCATTTT. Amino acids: CSALWGPVQQPQHF.

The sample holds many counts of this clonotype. CDR3 protein: CASSHRTVLLMNTEAFF. In nucleotides, the CDR3 is TGTGCCAGCAGCCACCGGACCGTCCTACTAATGAACACTGAAGCTTTCTTT. V gene TRBV11-2 combines with J gene TRBJ1-1; D gene unclear. Germline V gives CDR1 SGHAT, CDR2 FQNNGV. The CDR3 spans 17 residues. Trimming stripped 5 bases from V and 0 bases from J, with 19 bases between.